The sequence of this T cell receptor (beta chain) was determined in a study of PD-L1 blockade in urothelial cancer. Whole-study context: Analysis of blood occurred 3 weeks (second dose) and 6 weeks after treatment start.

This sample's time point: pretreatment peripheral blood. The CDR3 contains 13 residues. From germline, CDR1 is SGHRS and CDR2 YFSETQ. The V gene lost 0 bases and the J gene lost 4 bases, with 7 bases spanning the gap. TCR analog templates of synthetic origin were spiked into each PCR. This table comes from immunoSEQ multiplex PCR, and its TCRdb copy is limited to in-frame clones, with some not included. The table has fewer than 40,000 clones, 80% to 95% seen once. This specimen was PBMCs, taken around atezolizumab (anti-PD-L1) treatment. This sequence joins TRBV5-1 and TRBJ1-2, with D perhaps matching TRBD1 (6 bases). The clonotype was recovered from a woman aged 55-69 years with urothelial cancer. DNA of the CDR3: TGCGCCAGCAGCTTGGTGGACAGCTATGGCTACACCTTC. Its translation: CASSLVDSYGYTF. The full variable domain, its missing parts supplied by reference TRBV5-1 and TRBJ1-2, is KAGVTQTPRYLIKTRGQQVTLSCSPISGHRSVSWYQQTPGQGLQFLFEYFSETQRNKGNFPGRFSGRQFSNSRSEMNVSTLELGDSALYLCASSLVDSYGYTFGSGTRLTVV.